Listed below are T cell receptor beta chains from one sample, sequenced in a study of cytomegalovirus exposure and HLA in healthy donors. The protocol was immunoSEQ multiplex PCR, while the TCRdb copy is restricted to in-frame clones and leaves out a portion. In the table there are roughly 140,000 clones, about 91% of which are singletons. Sequencing used PBMCs. The receptors stem from a woman between 18 and 29 years old in good health and CMV-seropositive. Both conserved end residues are part of each CDR3. A D gene is named only where the DNA matches it firmly. Clone size is not always given. Where it is, it says once, few, many or a class for expanded clones.

- | TRBJ2-3 | TRBV28 | - | 13 | TGTGCCAGCAACCCAGGAGGAACAGATACGCAGTATTTT | CASNPGGTDTQYF
- | TRBJ1-2 | TRBV18 | - | 16 | TGTGCCAGCTCACCTACTGCCATACAGGGCCTATATGGCTACACCTTC | CASSPTAIQGLYGYTF
- | TRBJ1-3 | TRBV30 | - | 14 | TGTGCCTGGAGTGTGAGTTGGACCGGAGGCACCATATATTTT | CAWSVSWTGGTIYF
- | TRBJ1-5 | TRBV6-4 | - | 13 | TGTGCCAGCAGTGACCAGGGAGGTCAGCCCCAGCATTTT | CASSDQGGQPQHF
few | TRBJ2-2 | TRBV7-9 | TRBD2 | 15 | TGTGCCAGCAGCTTAGTGGGAGGGGACACCGGGGAGCTGTTTTTT | CASSLVGGDTGELFF
- | TRBJ2-7 | TRBV15 | TRBD1 | 14 | TGTGCCACCAGCCCTACAGGGGGCGGTTACGAGCAGTACTTC | CATSPTGGGYEQYF
- | TRBJ1-1 | TRBV18 | - | 19 | TGTGCCAGCTCACCTCTGAAAAATAGCAGGGCCGGGGGGAATGATGAAGCTTTCTTT | CASSPLKNSRAGGNDEAFF
- | TRBJ2-2 | TRBV9 | - | 14 | TGTGCCAGCAGACGACCGGGGGAAACCGGGGAGCTGTTTTTT | CASRRPGETGELFF
- | TRBJ2-7 | TRBV5-4 | TRBD2 | 15 | TGTGCCAGCAGCTTGCCTACTAGCGGGAGGATCGAGCAGTACTTC | CASSLPTSGRIEQYF
- | TRBJ1-5 | TRBV6-5 | TRBD1 | 13 | TGTGCCAGCAGTTACGCAGGGGGTCAGCCCCAGCATTTT | CASSYAGGQPQHF
few | TRBJ1-2 | TRBV7-9 | - | 14 | TGTGCCAGCAAATCCCCAGGGGTGAAGTCTGGCTACACCTTC | CASKSPGVKSGYTF
- | TRBJ2-7 | TRBV5-1 | TRBD2 | 15 | TGCGCCAGCAGCTTTTCGGGAGGGCCCTCCTACGAGCAGTACTTC | CASSFSGGPSYEQYF
- | TRBJ1-6 | TRBV5-1 | - | 13 | TGCGCCAGCAGCTCTTCCTATAATTCACCCCTCCACTTT | CASSSSYNSPLHF
- | TRBJ1-1 | TRBV30 | - | 15 | TGTGCCGGTGGGCGGGGGGCAGGTTGGTACACTGAAGCTTTCTTT | CAGGRGAGWYTEAFF
- | TRBJ2-1 | TRBV6-6 | TRBD2 | 15 | TGTGCCAGCAGTCGACTAGCGGGGGGATACAATGAGCAGTTCTTC | CASSRLAGGYNEQFF
- | TRBJ2-7 | TRBV9 | TRBD2 | 17 | TGTGCCAGCAGCGTAGGCCCCTCTAGCGGGAGGGCCCGCGAGCAGTACTTC | CASSVGPSSGRAREQYF
- | TRBJ1-1 | TRBV30 | TRBD1 | 12 | TGTGCCTGGACAGGGGGGAACACTGAAGCTTTCTTT | CAWTGGNTEAFF
- | TRBJ2-1 | TRBV5-4 | TRBD1 | 12 | TGTGCCAGCAGCCCTGAGGGGGCGCAGCAGTTCTTC | CASSPEGAQQFF
- | TRBJ2-4 | TRBV7-8 | TRBD2 | 18 | TGTGCCAGCAGCTTACCTCGATGGGAGGGCGGGTCCAAAAACATTCAGTACTTC | CASSLPRWEGGSKNIQYF
once | TRBJ2-2 | TRBV11-3 | TRBD1 | 16 | TGTGCCAGCAGCCCTCGGACAGGGGAGGGAACCGGGGAGCTGTTTTTT | CASSPRTGEGTGELFF
- | TRBJ2-7 | TRBV29-1 | TRBD2 | 14 | TGCAGCGCTACCAGACTAGCGGGAGATTACGAGCAGTACTTC | CSATRLAGDYEQYF
- | TRBJ2-2 | TRBV4-3 | TRBD2 | 17 | TGCGCCAGCAGCCAACTACCCGCGGGGGGGCTCCCCGGGGAGCTGTTTTTT | CASSQLPAGGLPGELFF
- | TRBJ2-7 | TRBV28 | TRBD1 | 15 | TGTGCCAGCAGTCGACCCGGGACAGGGGTCGACGAGCAGTACTTC | CASSRPGTGVDEQYF
- | TRBJ2-4 | TRBV9 | TRBD1 | 14 | TGTGCCAGCAGCTACCTGGACAGGGAAAACATTCAGTACTTC | CASSYLDRENIQYF
- | TRBJ1-2 | TRBV7-2 | TRBD1 | 13 | TGTGCCAGCAGCGCGGGACAGGCCTATGGCTACACCTTC | CASSAGQAYGYTF
- | TRBJ2-1 | TRBV2 | - | 15 | TGTGCCAGCAGTGAACGGCTCCTAGCAACCAATGAGCAGTTCTTC | CASSERLLATNEQFF
- | TRBJ2-7 | TRBV6-1 | - | 12 | TGTGCCAGCAGTGAAACAGGATGGGAGCAGTACTTC | CASSETGWEQYF
- | TRBJ1-2 | TRBV11-1 | - | 18 | TGTGCCAGCAGCTTAGCGCCCTTGACAGAAGGTGTGAACTATGGCTACACCTTC | CASSLAPLTEGVNYGYTF
- | TRBJ2-1 | TRBV28 | - | 11 | TGTGCCAGCAGCTGGGAGAATGAGCAGTTCTTC | CASSWENEQFF
- | TRBJ1-6 | TRBV5-5 | TRBD1 | 15 | TGTGCCAGCAGCCTTCCCGGGACAGGGATTTCACCCCTCCACTTT | CASSLPGTGISPLHF
- | TRBJ2-1 | TRBV7-9 | - | 16 | TGTGCCAGCAGCATAGGGTGGGACACCCCCTCGGGGGAGCAGTTCTTC | CASSIGWDTPSGEQFF
- | TRBJ2-3 | TRBV19 | TRBD2 | 13 | TGTGCCATCGCTAGCGGGAGCACAGATACGCAGTATTTT | CAIASGSTDTQYF
- | TRBJ2-1 | TRBV27 | TRBD2 | 13 | TGTGCCAGCATAGTAGCGGGGGGGCTTGAGCAGTTCTTC | CASIVAGGLEQFF
- | TRBJ2-7 | TRBV27 | TRBD1 | 13 | TGTGCCAGCAGGACAGGGGGCTCTTACGAGCAGTACTTC | CASRTGGSYEQYF
- | TRBJ2-2 | TRBV7-2 | - | 13 | TGTGCCAGCAGCCTAACAGGGCTAGGGGAGCTGTTTTTT | CASSLTGLGELFF
few | TRBJ2-2 | TRBV10-3 | - | 14 | TGTGCCATCAGGCCACTAGAGAAGGGCGGGGAGCTGTTTTTT | CAIRPLEKGGELFF
- | TRBJ2-1 | TRBV7-9 | TRBD2 | 16 | TGTGCCAGCAGCTTCACCGGGACTAGCGTCTACAATGAGCAGTTCTTC | CASSFTGTSVYNEQFF
- | TRBJ1-1 | TRBV6-4 | - | 16 | TGTGCCAGCAGTGACTTACGGGAGGGCCCGAACACTGAAGCTTTCTTT | CASSDLREGPNTEAFF
- | TRBJ2-7 | TRBV11-1 | - | 13 | TGTGCCAGCAGCCCTGCTGGAGGTGACGAGCAGTACTTC | CASSPAGGDEQYF
- | TRBJ1-5 | TRBV18 | TRBD1 | 15 | TGTGCCAGCTCACCGGGGACAGGGGGCGATCAGCCCCAGCATTTT | CASSPGTGGDQPQHF
- | TRBJ2-2 | TRBV28 | - | 14 | TGTGCCAGCTTAGCACAAACAAACACCGGGGAGCTGTTTTTT | CASLAQTNTGELFF
once | TRBJ2-1 | TRBV6-6 | - | 13 | TGTGCCAGCAGTTACTCGACCGGGGGTGAGCAGTTCTTC | CASSYSTGGEQFF
- | TRBJ2-3 | TRBV5-4 | TRBD2 | 16 | TGTGCCAGCAGCCTACGACTAGCGGGAGCCCCAGATACGCAGTATTTT | CASSLRLAGAPDTQYF
- | TRBJ1-3 | TRBV7-2 | - | 15 | TGTGCCAGCAGCCCGACAGTCAGCTCTGGAAACACCATATATTTT | CASSPTVSSGNTIYF
- | TRBJ2-5 | TRBV15 | TRBD2 | 15 | TGTGCCACCAGCAGAGGAGGGACTAGCGGGGAGACCCAGTACTTC | CATSRGGTSGETQYF
- | TRBJ2-5 | TRBV19 | - | 15 | TGTGCCAGTTCGCCCGGCGGGGCCTCCCAAGAGACCCAGTACTTC | CASSPGGASQETQYF
few | TRBJ1-6 | TRBV27 | - | 14 | TGTGCCAGCAGTTTGTCAGGGATTGGGTCACCCCTCCACTTT | CASSLSGIGSPLHF
- | TRBJ2-7 | TRBV30 | - | 15 | TGTGCCTGGAGTGTAGCCTCGGGTATGGGTTACGAGCAGTACTTC | CAWSVASGMGYEQYF
- | TRBJ2-1 | TRBV19 | TRBD1 | 14 | TGTGCCAGTAGTATTTACAGGGGAGAGAATGAGCAGTTCTTC | CASSIYRGENEQFF
- | TRBJ2-7 | TRBV28 | - | 15 | TGTGCCAGCAGTTTTACTCAGGCCCCTACCTACGAGCAGTACTTC | CASSFTQAPTYEQYF
- | TRBJ1-1 | TRBV5-1 | TRBD1 | 15 | TGCGCCAGCAGCAGGAAGGACAGGGGCGACACTGAAGCTTTCTTT | CASSRKDRGDTEAFF
- | TRBJ2-1 | TRBV6-1 | - | 15 | TGTGCCAGCAGTGTCGGAGGGAGGTCCTACAATGAGCAGTTCTTC | CASSVGGRSYNEQFF
once | TRBJ1-6 | TRBV10-3 | TRBD1 | 15 | TGTGCCATCAGTGAGGGACAGGGTGATAATTCACCCCTCCACTTT | CAISEGQGDNSPLHF
once | TRBJ1-1 | TRBV5-1 | TRBD1 | 17 | TGCGCCAGCAGCAGGACCGGGACAGGGGACAAGAACACTGAAGCTTTCTTT | CASSRTGTGDKNTEAFF
- | TRBJ2-5 | TRBV6-6 | TRBD1 | 16 | TGTGCCAGCAGTAGTACCGGGACAGGGGGCGCGGAGACCCAGTACTTC | CASSSTGTGGAETQYF
- | TRBJ2-3 | TRBV29-1 | - | 14 | TGCAGCGCCTCCCGAGGAGCAAGGACAGATACGCAGTATTTT | CSASRGARTDTQYF